Presented here are 19 T cell receptor beta chains from one specimen sequenced in a study of regulatory T cells in long-lasting Graves disease. Time point here: newly diagnosed GD, antithyroid drugs for less than 3 months. PBMC RNA served as the TCR library source. Construction of TCR beta libraries relied on iRepertoire HTBI primers and on Arm-PCR targeting CDR3 regions. TCRdb reanalysed the multiplex PCR reads using MiXCR and keeps one entry per CDR3 protein. This table has about 620,000 distinct CDR3 sequences, 15% to 20% appearing once. These data are also associated with another study on T cells in Graves' hyperthyroidism and ophthalmopathy.

The material sequenced was peripheral blood mononuclear cells (PBMCs), taken at new diagnosis, from a patient treated with antithyroid drugs. These receptor sequences come from a woman in her 30s with Graves disease.

This clonotype was detected many times. V usage is TRBV11-2 and J usage is TRBJ2-2; 9 nucleotides match TRBD2. The germline CDR1 and CDR2 sequences are SGHAT and FQNNGV. The CDR3 runs 15 residues. With 1 base clipped from V and 9 bases from J, the junction kept 6 bases outside the gene matches. The CDR3 here is CASSLVPSGEWELFF. In DNA, the CDR3 is TGTGCCAGCAGCTTAGTCCCTAGCGGGGAATGGGAGCTGTTTTTT.

This clonotype occurred many times. The V and J genes are TRBV7-2 and TRBJ2-1; TRBD1 matches 9 bases. This CDR3 comprises 16 residues. Germline V lookup: CDR1 SGHTA, CDR2 FQGNSA. The trim removed 5 bases at V and 6 bases at J, leaving 11 bases unmatched. This CDR3 is CASSPRPVDRGNEQFF. CDR3 DNA sequence: TGTGCCAGCAGCCCTCGTCCCGTGGACAGGGGCAATGAGCAGTTCTTC.

This clonotype showed up many times. This rearrangement joins TRBV3-1 to TRBJ1-2; D not certain. V dropped 2 bases and J dropped 2 bases, with 6 bases sitting between them. The CDR3 sequence is 13 residues long. Germline CDR1 and CDR2: LGHDT and YNNKEL (reference sequence). DNA for the CDR3: TGTGCCAGCAGCCAACGAGGGAACTATGGCTACACCTTC. Amino acid sequence: CASSQRGNYGYTF. The entire variable domain, with the rest obtained from reference TRBV3-1 and TRBJ1-2, is as follows: DTAVSQTPKYLVTQMGNDKSIKCEQNLGHDTMYWYKQDSKKFLKIMFSYNNKELIINETVPNRFSPKSPDKAHLNLHINSLELGDSAVYFCASSQRGNYGYTFGSGTRLTVV.

This clonotype was seen repeatedly, ten times or more. The rearrangement joins TRBV7-9 to TRBJ2-7; weak D call: TRBD1 (5 bases). The CDR3 runs 14 residues. Germline CDR1 reads SEHNR; CDR2 reads FQNEAQ (reference sequence). V was shortened by 5 bases and J by 4 bases, with 15 bases between the two germline ends. The CDR3 sequence is CASSPRAGYYEQYF. The CDR3 coding sequence is TGTGCCAGCAGCCCCCGGGCAGGGTATTACGAGCAGTACTTC.

This clonotype has more than one count but fewer than ten. The chain joins TRBV27 to TRBJ2-3; D gene ambiguous. CDR1 MNHEY and CDR2 SMNVEV come from the germline V gene (reference sequence). V was pared by 4 bases and J by 6 bases, with 11 bases between. CDR3 length: 13 amino acids. In DNA form, the CDR3 reads TGTGCCAGCAGTTACCGATACTCGGATACGCAGTATTTT. Translation: CASSYRYSDTQYF.

This clonotype was recorded at least ten times. The V and J genes are TRBV7-9 and TRBJ1-4, with TRBD1 matching over 7 bases. Germline V gene lookup returns CDR1 SEHNR and CDR2 FQNEAQ (reference sequence). Trimming took 8 bases from V and 12 from J; bases not matched to a gene: 12. The CDR3 has 13 amino acids. The CDR3 here is CASGIEGAGELFF. DNA of the CDR3: TGTGCCAGCGGAATCGAGGGGGCTGGGGAACTGTTTTTT.

This clonotype turned up a few times. The CDR3 sequence: CATKSQNTDTQYF. In nucleotides, the CDR3 is TGTGCCACCAAATCTCAGAACACTGATACGCAGTATTTT. V gene TRBV15 combines with J gene TRBJ2-3; D not certain. Trimming took 7 bases from V and 6 from J, leaving 14 bases between them. CDR1 and CDR2 from the germline V gene are LNHNV and YYDKDF (reference sequence). The CDR3 consists of 13 residues. Full variable domain (outside the CDR3, taken from reference TRBV15 and TRBJ2-3): DAMVIQNPRYQVTQFGKPVTLSCSQTLNHNVMYWYQQKSSQAPKLLFHYYDKDFNNEADTPDNFQSRRPNTSFCFLDIRSPGLGDTAMYLCATKSQNTDTQYFGPGTRLTVL.

This clonotype was seen a few times. V usage is TRBV5-1 and J usage is TRBJ1-4; D is ambiguous. The germline CDR1 and CDR2 sequences are SGHRS and YFSETQ. The CDR3 sequence is 15 residues long. V dropped 2 bases and J dropped 3 bases, with 11 bases sitting between them. In nucleotides, the CDR3 is TGCGCCAGCAGCTTTTCTGGAAATGCTAATGAAAAACTGTTTTTT. Protein sequence: CASSFSGNANEKLFF.

This clonotype came up a few times. The V and J genes are TRBV19 and TRBJ2-3; no clear D. Germline CDR1 reads LNHDA; CDR2 reads SQIVND (reference sequence). CDR3 length: 15 residues. Deletions cut 5 bases from V and 1 base from J, with 13 bases between. CDR3 in amino acids: CASSSFTGGTDTQYF. Written as DNA, the CDR3 is TGTGCCAGTAGTTCTTTTACGGGCGGCACAGATACGCAGTATTTT.

The V gene is TRBV12-3 or TRBV12-4, the J gene TRBJ2-5; D not resolved. This CDR3 region has 14 residues. V gave up 3 bases and J gave up 1 base, with 9 bases separating them. The chain's CDR3 is CASSFEGSQETQYF. The CDR3 region has the DNA TGTGCCAGCAGTTTTGAAGGGTCCCAAGAGACCCAGTACTTC.

The rearrangement links TRBV20-1 to TRBJ2-2, with 8 bases lining up with TRBD1. Germline V CDR1 and CDR2: DFQATT, SNEGSKA (reference sequence). This CDR3 contains 14 residues. Trimming took 2 bases from V and 5 from J; bases not matched to a gene: 4. The CDR3 here is CSARQGAQTGELFF. DNA for the CDR3: TGCAGTGCTAGACAGGGGGCGCAGACCGGGGAGCTGTTTTTT.

The J gene is TRBJ2-1, the V gene TRBV3-1; D gene ambiguous. The length of the CDR3 is 16 residues. Germline assignment: CDR1 LGHDT and CDR2 YNNKEL (reference sequence). V was cut by 1 base and J by 4 bases, with 14 bases left in between. The CDR3 bases are TGTGCCAGCAGCCAAGTTTTATCGAGTAAATACAATGAGCAGTTCTTC. Encoded protein: CASSQVLSSKYNEQFF.

The CDR3 sequence: CARGLGGSISETQYF. The CDR3 DNA reads TGTGCCCGGGGGCTCGGCGGAAGTATTTCCGAGACCCAGTACTTC. The rearrangement joins TRBV30 to TRBJ2-5, with D perhaps given as TRBD1 or TRBD2 (6 bases each). Deletions cut 8 bases from V and 5 bases from J, with 24 bases between. The V gene's germline CDR1 is GTSNPN and CDR2 SVGIG (reference sequence). This CDR3 is built from 15 residues. Supplemented by reference TRBV30 and TRBJ2-5, the full variable domain reads SQTIHQWPATLVQPVGSPLSLECTVEGTSNPNLYWYRQAAGRGLQLLFYSVGIGQISSEVPQNLSASRPQDRQFILSSKKLLLSDSGFYLCARGLGGSISETQYFGPGTRLLVL.

This clonotype was seen once. The genes are TRBV5-8 and TRBJ2-7, with D possibly being TRBD1 (5 bases). The germline V and J ends were trimmed by 4 bases and 5 bases, with 22 bases remaining between them. Germline V CDR1 and CDR2: SGHTS, YDEGEE. This CDR3 region has 16 residues. The CDR3 coding sequence is TGTGCCAGCAGCCGACCCATAAGGTGGGGCCTCGACGAGCAGTACTTC. Residues: CASSRPIRWGLDEQYF.

This clonotype has more than one count but fewer than ten. The chain couples TRBV28 to TRBJ2-5; D is possibly TRBD2 (6 bases). The germline V and J ends were trimmed by 6 bases and 5 bases, with 16 bases remaining between them. Germline V gives CDR1 MDHEN, CDR2 SYDVKM. This CDR3 is built from 14 residues. In DNA form, the CDR3 reads TGTGCCAGCAGGGAAGCGGGCGGGTCGGAGACCCAGTACTTC. This codes for CASREAGGSETQYF.

This clonotype came up many times. The chain combines TRBV6-1 with TRBJ2-5, with D unclear. CDR1 and CDR2 (germline): MNHNS, SASEGT. The V end lost 7 bases, the J end lost 2 bases, and 11 bases lay between the germline ends. This CDR3 has 13 amino acids. The CDR3 bases are TGTGCCAGCACCCCTCGGGTACAAGAGACCCAGTACTTC. This translates into CASTPRVQETQYF.

This clonotype was counted many times. The chain has TRBV29-1 and TRBJ1-1; D unclear. Trimming pared 8 bases from V and 2 bases from J, leaving 18 bases between. Germline CDR1 and CDR2: SQVTM and ANQGSEA. CDR3 length equals 14 residues. The CDR3 loop reads CSLTSTEKNTEAFF. In DNA, the CDR3 is TGCAGCCTTACTTCTACAGAGAAAAACACTGAAGCTTTCTTT.

This clonotype showed up just once. This could be a read error, since a much larger clone is one nucleotide away. The rearrangement uses TRBV20-1 and TRBJ2-1; the D is unclear. Per the germline V gene, CDR1 is DFQATT and CDR2 is SNEGSKA (reference sequence). The CDR3 contains 14 residues. V was cut by 5 bases and J by 10 bases, with 21 bases left in between. CDR3: CSAFESLSSYEQFF. The CDR3 DNA sequence: TGCAGTGCTTTCGAATCCCTTAGCTCCTACGAGCAGTTCTTC.

This clonotype was observed at least ten times. The chain links TRBV11-1 to TRBJ2-4, with 8 bases fitting TRBD2. This CDR3 spans 15 amino acids. Germline-derived CDR1 and CDR2 are SGHAT and FQDESV (reference sequence). V gave up 1 base and J gave up 7 bases; unmatched junction bases: 6. The CDR3 here is CASSLGSGRWNIQYF. The DNA of the CDR3 is TGTGCCAGCAGCTTAGGAAGCGGGAGATGGAACATTCAGTACTTC.